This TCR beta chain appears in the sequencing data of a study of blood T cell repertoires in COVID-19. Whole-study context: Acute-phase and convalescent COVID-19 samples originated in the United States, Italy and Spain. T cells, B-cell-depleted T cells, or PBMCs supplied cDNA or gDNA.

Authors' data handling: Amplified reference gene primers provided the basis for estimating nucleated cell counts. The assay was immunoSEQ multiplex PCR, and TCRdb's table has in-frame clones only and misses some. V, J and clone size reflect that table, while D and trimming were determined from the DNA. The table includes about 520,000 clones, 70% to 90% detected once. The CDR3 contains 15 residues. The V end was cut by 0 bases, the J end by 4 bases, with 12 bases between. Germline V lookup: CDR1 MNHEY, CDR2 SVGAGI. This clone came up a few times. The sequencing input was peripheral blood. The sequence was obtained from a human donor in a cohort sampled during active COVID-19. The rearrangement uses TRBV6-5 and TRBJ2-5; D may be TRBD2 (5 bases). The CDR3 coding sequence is TGTGCCAGCAGTTACTCGCCGCGGGCGGGAGAGACCCAGTACTTC. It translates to CASSYSPRAGETQYF.